The clone carrying this T cell receptor (beta chain) was detected once. Its cognate antigen is unknown. This sample was included in a study of T cell responses to AZD1222 COVID-19 vaccine. Study observations and caveats: Among vaccine-associated CD4 TCRs, coverage spanned spike, with dominance at 160-218 and 743-854. Reportedly, nearly half of unique spike TCRs recognized epitopes outside B.1.351/B.1.1.7 mutations. Females made up more of the donors, who were largely white British, and clonal diversity may have come out too low. Researchers took repertoire samples only after the peak T cell response had come.

J lost 5 bases, V lost 2 bases, and 8 bases had no gene match. Germline values: CDR1 SGDLS, CDR2 YYNGEE. This CDR3 is 15 amino acids long. TCRdb keeps only in-frame clones here, not all; method: immunoSEQ multiplex PCR. The sample holds approximately 50,000 clones, about 83% seen once. This material consisted of peripheral blood, taken on day 0 of AZD1222 vaccination. The receptor was isolated from an adult in good health. The rearrangement uses TRBV9 and TRBJ2-3, with 7 positions matching TRBD2. CDR3: CASSVFGGEGDTQYF. The DNA of the CDR3 is TGTGCCAGCAGCGTTTTTGGAGGGGAGGGAGATACGCAGTATTTT.